Below are 18 T cell receptor beta chains sequenced from a single sample in a study of CD8 T cells in ankylosing spondylitis. TCRdb analysed the 5' RACE reads with MiXCR anew, one entry per CDR3 protein. The top ten clones hold 4% to 5% of a sample with around 230,000 distinct CDR3 sequences, approximately 8% of them seen once. Sequenced sample: blood, either unsorted or a sorted T cell fraction (not recorded which). These receptors originate from a female donor with ankylosing spondylitis or in good health (not recorded which).

Many counts were recorded for this clonotype. The V gene is TRBV19, the J gene TRBJ1-1; perhaps TRBD1 as D (5 bases). V was clipped by 5 bases and J by 3 bases, with 7 bases between them. This CDR3 has 12 residues. The germline gives CDR1 LNHDA, CDR2 SQIVND (reference sequence). The CDR3, as DNA: TGTGCCAGTAGTCCGGGGGACACTGAAGCTTTCTTT. Its protein is CASSPGDTEAFF.

This clonotype was seen ten or more times. V usage is TRBV5-1 and J usage is TRBJ2-3; D might be TRBD1 (6 bases). Germline lookup yields CDR1 SGHRS and CDR2 YFSETQ. The CDR3 has 15 amino acids. Trimming stripped 2 bases from V and 4 bases from J, with 14 bases between. CDR3 coding DNA: TGCGCCAGCAGCTTAGGGGGATCCAGCCCAGATACGCAGTATTTT. Translation gives CASSLGGSSPDTQYF.

V gene TRBV27 combines with J gene TRBJ2-7; 9 positions match TRBD2. This CDR3 comprises 12 residues. V was pared by 4 bases and J by 7 bases, with 2 bases of the junction left unmatched. CDR1 MNHEY and CDR2 SMNVEV come from the germline V gene (reference sequence). DNA for the CDR3: TGTGCCAGCAGTTCAAGCGGGAGGGAGCAGTACTTC. Its translation: CASSSSGREQYF.

About this clonotype: This may be a read error: a much more frequent sequence differs by one nucleotide. Likely a read error: the CDR3 ends without its conserved phenylalanine or tryptophan. The chain carries TRBV20-1 and TRBJ1-1; D uncertain. CDR1 DFQATT and CDR2 SNEGSKA come from the germline V gene (reference sequence). This CDR3 is built from 11 residues. Trimming removed 3 bases at V and 3 bases at J, with 5 bases between. CDR3 sequence reads: CSASGHTEAFL. The CDR3 DNA sequence: TGCAGTGCTAGCGGGCACACTGAAGCTTTCCTT.

This clonotype was picked up a small number of times. This rearrangement joins TRBV10-2 to TRBJ2-5; D is ambiguous. Germline V gene lookup returns CDR1 WSHSY and CDR2 SAAADI. The CDR3 covers 14 residues. Trimming took 0 bases from V and 5 from J, leaving 10 bases between them. CDR3 sequence reads: CASSESLGWETQYF. CDR3 DNA: TGCGCCAGCAGTGAGTCCTTGGGGTGGGAGACCCAGTACTTC.

Points on this clonotype: This may come from a read error, since a much larger clone is one base off. The rearrangement uses TRBV4-2 and TRBJ2-3; weak D call: TRBD1 (5 bases). Germline V CDR1 and CDR2: LGHNA, YNFKEQ. Between the trimmed V and J ends, which lost 6 bases and 2 bases, there was a span of 15 bases. The CDR3 is made up of 15 amino acids. The CDR3 DNA follows: TGTGCCAGCAGGCCAAGCATAGGGGACACAGATACGCAGTATTTT. Its translation: CASRPSIGDTDTQYF.

In its sample, this clonotype was seen many times. The chain recombines TRBV14 with TRBJ2-5; D possibly corresponds to TRBD2 (6 bases). Trimming cost V 3 bases and J 3 bases, with 26 bases left between them. The germline V gene encodes CDR1 SGHDN and CDR2 FVKESK. The CDR3 is 19 residues long. The CDR3 region has the DNA TGTGCCAGCAGCCAGATCCTCCCTCCGGGGGACTCACGAGAAGAGACCCAGTACTTC. This encodes CASSQILPPGDSREETQYF. Based on the CDR3 plus reference TRBV14 and TRBJ2-5, the full variable domain is EAGVTQFPSHSVIEKGQTVTLRCDPISGHDNLYWYRRVMGKEIKFLLHFVKESKQDESGMPNNRFLAERTGGTYSTLKVQPAELEDSGVYFCASSQILPPGDSREETQYFGPGTRLLVL.

This clonotype was picked up a small number of times. V gene TRBV4-3 combines with J gene TRBJ2-1; 10 bases align to TRBD2. With 1 base clipped from V and 5 bases from J, the junction kept 2 bases outside the gene matches. Germline V gives CDR1 LGHNA, CDR2 YSLEER. CDR3 length: 15 residues. The CDR3 protein is CASSQGLAGHNEQFF. CDR3 nucleotides: TGCGCCAGCAGCCAAGGACTAGCGGGTCACAATGAGCAGTTCTTC.

This clonotype has ten or more counts. This chain connects TRBV7-9 to TRBJ1-1; D not certain. The V and J ends lost 4 bases and 8 bases respectively, with 14 bases between them. The CDR3 extends over 13 amino acids. The V gene's germline CDR1 is SEHNR and CDR2 FQNEAQ (reference sequence). CDR3 loop: CASSSPSGYEAFF. CDR3 nucleotides: TGTGCCAGCAGCTCCCCTTCGGGGTACGAAGCTTTCTTT.

The genes are TRBV7-2 and TRBJ2-1, with D unresolved. Germline V gene data show CDR1 as SGHTA and CDR2 as FQGNSA. The V and J ends lost 2 bases and 2 bases respectively, with 13 bases between them. This CDR3 comprises 16 residues. CDR3 DNA sequence: TGTGCCAGCAGCTTACGCGCCGCTCGTACCTACAATGAGCAGTTCTTC. Its translation is CASSLRAARTYNEQFF.

This clonotype was counted many times. The V gene is TRBV5-1, the J gene TRBJ2-1, with a weak D call TRBD2 (5 bases). There are 14 residues in the CDR3. Trimming took off 5 bases at V and 7 bases at J, with 16 bases between the two ends. Germline loops: CDR1 SGHRS, CDR2 YFSETQ. The CDR3: CASRATGTGNEQFF. For the CDR3, the DNA is TGCGCCAGCAGGGCAACGGGCACGGGGAATGAGCAGTTCTTC.

CDR3 bases: TGTGCCAGCAGCTTACGGCTAGCGGGAGGGCGAGGGGATGAGCAGTTCTTC. Translated: CASSLRLAGGRGDEQFF. The chain couples TRBV7-8 to TRBJ2-1, with 12 bases fitting TRBD2. Unmatched junction bases numbered 10, after V lost 2 bases and J lost 8 bases. This CDR3 has 17 amino acids. Germline V lookup: CDR1 SGHVS, CDR2 FQNEAQ.

This clonotype has a count of ten or more. This chain connects TRBV12-3 or TRBV12-4 to TRBJ1-1; TRBD1 agrees at 10 bases. Trimming took 6 bases from V and 5 from J; bases not matched to a gene: 6. The CDR3 loop spans 14 amino acids. The CDR3 DNA reads TGTGCCAGCAGCCCCGGGACAGGGGTTACTGAAGCTTTCTTT. The encoded protein is CASSPGTGVTEAFF.

This clonotype was picked up many times. This chain joins TRBV5-8 and TRBJ2-1; D remains unclear. Trimming pared 5 bases from V and 1 base from J, leaving 13 bases between. This CDR3 is built from 15 residues. The germline gives CDR1 SGHTS, CDR2 YDEGEE. In DNA form, the CDR3 reads TGTGCCAGCAGTCCAGAGACAAATTCCTACAATGAGCAGTTCTTC. Translating it yields CASSPETNSYNEQFF. Full variable domain (outside the CDR3, taken from reference TRBV5-8 and TRBJ2-1): EAGVTQSPTHLIKTRGQQATLRCSPISGHTSVYWYQQALGLGLQFLLWYDEGEERNRGNFPPRFSGRQFPNYSSELNVNALELEDSALYLCASSPETNSYNEQFFGPGTRLTVL.

This clonotype was recorded at least ten times. The chain recombines TRBV20-1 with TRBJ2-4; D gene uncertain. Germline loops: CDR1 DFQATT, CDR2 SNEGSKA (reference sequence). The CDR3 totals 10 residues. Trimming left V 6 bases short and J 4 bases short, with 4 bases between. As DNA, the CDR3 is TGCAGTGCCAAGAAAAACATTCAGTACTTC. Protein sequence: CSAKKNIQYF.

In its sample, this clonotype was seen many times. V usage is TRBV20-1 and J usage is TRBJ2-1, with 9 bases aligning to TRBD1. The CDR3 consists of 15 residues. The germline gives CDR1 DFQATT, CDR2 SNEGSKA (reference sequence). The V gene end was trimmed by 3 bases and the J gene end by 8 bases; junction bases not matched to a gene: 11. CDR3 sequence: CSASRRDREIHEQFF. CDR3 DNA: TGCAGTGCTAGCCGACGGGACAGGGAGATCCATGAGCAGTTCTTC.

This clonotype has a handful of counts. J is TRBJ2-1 and V is TRBV29-1; no firm D call. V lost 6 bases, J lost 3 bases, and 15 bases lay in between. The CDR3 is 14 residues long. In germline, CDR1 is SQVTM, CDR2 ANQGSEA. The CDR3 coding sequence is TGCAGCGTCCTCCGGGCTGAGATCTACAATGAGCAGTTCTTC. It codes for CSVLRAEIYNEQFF.

This clonotype was detected many times. The chain employs TRBV5-5 and TRBJ2-1; D assignment may be TRBD1 or TRBD2 (5 bases each). Germline V gene data show CDR1 as SGHKS and CDR2 as YYEKEE (reference sequence). Trimming took 5 bases from V and 10 from J, leaving 13 bases between them. The CDR3 extends over 12 amino acids. The CDR3 spells CASRGDAAEQFF. CDR3 sequence (DNA): TGTGCCAGCAGAGGGGACGCCGCCGAGCAGTTCTTC.